This T cell receptor beta chain was retrieved from a study of cytotoxic CD8 clonotypes in ibrutinib-treated CLL. As for the study in general: Outcomes included approximately 25 partial and 2 complete responses; after median about 5.5 years, roughly 14 stayed remitted and 12 progressed. Mean per-sample yields comprised roughly 280,000 productive templates and tens of thousands of productive rearrangements. Study-level findings and limits: Clonality grew at ibrutinib response; at progression, it decreased back toward baseline.

This clone has a handful of counts. Its antigen is unknown. V was cut by 2 bases and J by 0 bases, with 8 bases left in between. The germline gives CDR1 LNHDA, CDR2 SQIVND (reference sequence). The CDR3 is 14 amino acids. Sequencing was performed with immunoSEQ multiplex PCR; in TCRdb, only in-frame clones are kept and a portion is missing. In the table there are around 330,000 clones, 67% of which are singletons. The clonotype originates from a human donor with chronic lymphocytic leukemia. Sequencing was performed on PBMCs, taken after 36 months of ibrutinib treatment. The chain couples TRBV19 to TRBJ2-7; D is undetermined. For the CDR3, the DNA is TGTGCCAGTAGTATAACATGGAGCTCCTACGAGCAGTACTTC. It specifies CASSITWSSYEQYF.